The 13 T cell receptor beta chains listed next were all sequenced from one sample in a study of blood T cell repertoires in COVID-19. The method was immunoSEQ multiplex PCR; TCRdb's version includes in-frame clones alone and lacks a portion of them. In the table there are about 6,700 clones, roughly 86% of which are singletons. Sample: peripheral blood. The origin of the receptors is a human donor in a cohort sampled during active COVID-19.

This rearrangement joins TRBV7-9 to TRBJ1-2; 7 bases are a match to TRBD1. The CDR3 has 13 amino acids. Germline lookup yields CDR1 SEHNR and CDR2 FQNEAQ (reference sequence). V gave up 5 bases and J gave up 2 bases; unmatched junction bases: 2. The DNA for the CDR3 is TGTGCCAGCAGCCAGGGACAGAACTATGGCTACACCTTC. It yields the protein CASSQGQNYGYTF.

The CDR3 DNA reads as TGTGCCAGCTCAAGGGAGCAGGGGGTGAAAGATACGCAGTATTTT. It encodes CASSREQGVKDTQYF. The rearrangement links TRBV5-4 to TRBJ2-3, with 7 bases fitting TRBD1. J gave up 5 bases and V 7 bases, and 13 bases lay outside the gene matches. Germline values: CDR1 SGHNT, CDR2 YYREEE (reference sequence). This CDR3 comprises 15 residues.

The rearrangement uses TRBV2 and TRBJ2-2; tentative D call: TRBD2 (5 bases). Germline V CDR1 and CDR2: SNHLY, FYNNEI. The germline V and J ends were trimmed by 6 bases and 0 bases, with 8 bases remaining between them. The CDR3 length is 14 residues. For the CDR3, the DNA is TGTGCCAGCAGAAGGACTGCGAACACCGGGGAGCTGTTTTTT. Protein sequence: CASRRTANTGELFF.

This clone has just a few counts. Here the CDR3 reads CASSRGGAGNTIYF. As DNA, the CDR3 is TGTGCCAGTAGCAGAGGAGGAGCAGGAAACACCATATATTTT. The rearrangement uses TRBV19 and TRBJ1-3, with no clear D. From germline, CDR1 is LNHDA and CDR2 SQIVND (reference sequence). The CDR3 spans 14 residues. Trimming left V 6 bases short and J 4 bases short, with 13 bases between.

Here the CDR3 reads CASSERTGEHGELFF. The CDR3 bases are TGTGCCAGCAGTGAACGGACAGGGGAGCACGGGGAGCTGTTTTTT. The J gene is TRBJ2-2, the V gene TRBV6-4, with 9 bases fitting TRBD1. Per germline, CDR1 MRHNA and CDR2 SNTAGT. The J segment lost 7 bases and the V segment lost 3 bases, leaving 6 bases of the junction unmatched. This CDR3 has 15 amino acids.

Only one count was recorded for this clone. This chain uses TRBV6-5 with TRBJ2-1; tentative D call: TRBD2 (6 bases). Germline lookup yields CDR1 MNHEY and CDR2 SVGAGI. The V gene lost 3 bases and the J gene lost 3 bases, with 9 bases spanning the gap. The CDR3 sequence is 14 residues long. The CDR3 region is CASSYGGVYNEQFF. CDR3 sequence (DNA): TGTGCCAGCAGTTATGGCGGGGTCTACAATGAGCAGTTCTTC.

The chain links TRBV7-2 to TRBJ2-7; TRBD1 agrees at 10 bases. The CDR3 consists of 15 residues. Germline V CDR1 and CDR2: SGHTA, FQGNSA. V gave up 2 bases and J gave up 3 bases; unmatched junction bases: 4. The CDR3 here is CASSLPDRGDYEQYF. The CDR3 nucleotides read TGTGCCAGCAGCTTACCGGACAGGGGGGACTACGAGCAGTACTTC.

The CDR3 DNA is TGTGCCAGCAGCCAAGGGACTAGCGGGGGCCACCAAGAGACCCAGTACTTC. Translation: CASSQGTSGGHQETQYF. The chain has TRBV4-2 and TRBJ2-5; the match to TRBD2 covers 13 bases. With V trimmed by 1 base and J by 0 bases, 2 bases remained unmatched. The CDR3 is made up of 17 amino acids. Germline values: CDR1 LGHNA, CDR2 YNFKEQ.

This clone is medium-sized. The rearrangement uses TRBV6-6 and TRBJ2-3, with 9 bases aligning to TRBD2. This CDR3 has 15 amino acids. Germline V gene data show CDR1 as MNHNY and CDR2 as SVGAGI (reference sequence). V shed 6 bases and J 5 bases; nucleotides not matched to a gene: 9. CDR3 in amino acids: CASRPGLATVDTQYF. In nucleotides, the CDR3 is TGTGCCAGCAGGCCGGGACTAGCAACGGTAGATACGCAGTATTTT.

This chain uses TRBV6-6 with TRBJ1-1; D gene unclear. The CDR3 length is 14 residues. In germline, CDR1 is MNHNY, CDR2 SVGAGI (reference sequence). The V end was cut by 7 bases, the J end by 2 bases, with 14 bases between. The CDR3 region is CASNTVAANTEAFF. CDR3 bases: TGTGCCAGCAACACGGTGGCGGCAAACACTGAAGCTTTCTTT.

The chain links TRBV6-1 to TRBJ2-7, with D unclear. The germline gives CDR1 MNHNS, CDR2 SASEGT. Trimming took off 2 bases at V and 3 bases at J, with 11 bases between the two ends. The CDR3 totals 14 residues. For the CDR3, the DNA is TGTGCCAGCAGTGAACTGGGCTTTGGCTACGAGCAGTACTTC. As protein: CASSELGFGYEQYF.

As concerns this clone: Additional DNA sequences in this sample encode the identical CDR3. The chain has TRBV5-4 and TRBJ2-6, with TRBD2 identical over 13 bases. V shed 4 bases, J shed 3 bases, and the junction held 7 bases outside the gene matches. Per germline, CDR1 SGHNT and CDR2 YYREEE (reference sequence). This CDR3 contains 18 residues. CDR3: CASSPGLAGLRGANVLTF. The CDR3 DNA is TGTGCCAGCAGCCCGGGACTAGCGGGATTGCGTGGGGCCAACGTCCTGACTTTC. The whole variable domain, filled in from reference TRBV5-4 and TRBJ2-6, reads ETGVTQSPTHLIKTRGQQVTLRCSSQSGHNTVSWYQQALGQGPQFIFQYYREEENGRGNFPPRFSGLQFPNYSSELNVNALELDDSALYLCASSPGLAGLRGANVLTFGAGSRLTVL.

The chain couples TRBV29-1 to TRBJ2-1, with a tentative D call TRBD2 (5 bases). Trimming removed 7 bases at V and 4 bases at J, with 8 bases between. The CDR3 spans 11 residues. The germline V gene encodes CDR1 SQVTM and CDR2 ANQGSEA. The chain's CDR3 is CSGTGYNEQFF. Here the CDR3 DNA reads TGCAGCGGTACGGGGTACAATGAGCAGTTCTTC.